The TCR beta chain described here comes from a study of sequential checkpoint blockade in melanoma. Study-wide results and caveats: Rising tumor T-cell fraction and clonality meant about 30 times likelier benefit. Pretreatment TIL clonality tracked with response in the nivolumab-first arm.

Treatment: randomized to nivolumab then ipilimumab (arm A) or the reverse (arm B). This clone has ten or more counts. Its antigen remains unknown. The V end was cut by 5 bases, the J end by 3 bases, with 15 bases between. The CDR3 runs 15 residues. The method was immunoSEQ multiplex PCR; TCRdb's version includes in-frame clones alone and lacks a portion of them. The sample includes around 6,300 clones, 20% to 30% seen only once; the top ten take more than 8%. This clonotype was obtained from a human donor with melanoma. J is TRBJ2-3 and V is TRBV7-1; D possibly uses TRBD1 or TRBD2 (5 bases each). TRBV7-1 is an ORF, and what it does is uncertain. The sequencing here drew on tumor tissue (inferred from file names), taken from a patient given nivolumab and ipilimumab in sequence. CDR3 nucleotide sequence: TGTGCCAGCAGCCTCTCGAGGGGTCCAACAGATACGCAGTATTTT. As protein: CASSLSRGPTDTQYF.